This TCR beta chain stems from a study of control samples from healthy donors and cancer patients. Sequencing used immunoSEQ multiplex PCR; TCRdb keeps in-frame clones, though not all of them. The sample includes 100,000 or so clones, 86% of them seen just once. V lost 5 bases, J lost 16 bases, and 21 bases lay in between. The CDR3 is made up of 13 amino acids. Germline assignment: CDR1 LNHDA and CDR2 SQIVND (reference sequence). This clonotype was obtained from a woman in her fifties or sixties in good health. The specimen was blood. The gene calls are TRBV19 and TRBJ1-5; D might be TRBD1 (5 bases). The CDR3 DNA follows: TGTGCCAGTAGTCGCAAGCGGGACGCCGATCCACATTTT. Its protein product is CASSRKRDADPHF.